This is a list of T cell receptor beta chains from one sample in a study of T cell changes during pregnancy in multiple sclerosis. Using immunoSEQ multiplex PCR, the repertoire was profiled, and TCRdb retains in-frame clones only, with some absent. The profile covers approximately 79,000 clones, with more than 90% appearing a single time and 0.21% taken by the ten largest. The sample was CD4+ T cells from peripheral blood mononuclear cells, taken before pregnancy. These TCRs come from a female donor with multiple sclerosis, enrolled in a pregnancy study. Each CDR3 is given with its conserved first and last residue. D genes are given only for firm matches. Size is omitted from some rows. Given values are once, few, many or a class for expanded clones.

abundance	d_gene	j_gene	v_gene	CDR3nt	CDR3aa
.	TRBD1	TRBJ1-1	TRBV5-6	TGTGCCAGCAGCTTGTTTTCAGGGGGAAGTCTTATGAACACTGAAGCTTTCTTT	CASSLFSGGSLMNTEAFF
.	.	TRBJ2-2	TRBV5-1	TGCGCCAGCAGCTTGACTGGCGGGACGAACACCGGGGAGCTGTTTTTT	CASSLTGGTNTGELFF
.	TRBD2	TRBJ2-1	TRBV9	TGTGCCAGCAGCGTGGGACTAGCGATATACAATGAGCAGTTCTTC	CASSVGLAIYNEQFF
.	.	TRBJ1-2	TRBV5-4	TGTGCCAGCAGCCCACAAACCCATGGCTACACCTTC	CASSPQTHGYTF
few	TRBD1	TRBJ1-3	TRBV2	TGTGCCAGCAGTGAAGAGACAGGGGCTGGAAACACCATATATTTT	CASSEETGAGNTIYF
.	.	TRBJ2-6	TRBV5-6	TGTGCCAGCAGCCCACAGGGTTACGGGGCCAACGTCCTGACTTTC	CASSPQGYGANVLTF
.	.	TRBJ2-1	TRBV10-3	TGTGCCATCAGCCAGGTCAGCTCCTACAATGAGCAGTTCTTC	CAISQVSSYNEQFF
once	TRBD2	TRBJ2-5	TRBV7-2	TGTGCCAGCAGCCCGGGACTAGGAGGTTGGGAGACCCAGTACTTC	CASSPGLGGWETQYF
.	TRBD1	TRBJ2-3	TRBV5-6	TGTGCCAGCAGCCCACAACTGGGACAGGGTTACACAGATACGCAGTATTTT	CASSPQLGQGYTDTQYF
.	.	TRBJ2-3	TRBV5-6	TGTGCCAGCAGCTTGCCACAGGAAGCTAGCACAGATACGCAGTATTTT	CASSLPQEASTDTQYF
.	TRBD2	TRBJ2-2	TRBV10-3	TGTGCCATCACCGGACTAGCGGGGGGACCTCAAAACACCGGGGAGCTGTTTTTT	CAITGLAGGPQNTGELFF
few	.	TRBJ2-2	TRBV2	TGTGCCAGCAGTTTAACCGGGGAGCTGTTTTTT	CASSLTGELFF
.	.	TRBJ2-3	TRBV5-1	TGCGCCAGCAGCTCCCTCACAGATACGCAGTATTTT	CASSSLTDTQYF
.	TRBD1	TRBJ2-7	TRBV30	TGTGCCTGGAGTGGAAGGACAGGGTTCCCCTACGAGCAGTACTTC	CAWSGRTGFPYEQYF
once	TRBD2	TRBJ2-1	TRBV4-1	TGCGCCAGCAGCCGTTTGAGCGGGGGGGCCTACAATGAGCAGTTCTTC	CASSRLSGGAYNEQFF
.	TRBD1	TRBJ2-7	TRBV29-1	TGCAGCGTTGACGGGGCAGGGGGCAGTTCCTACGAGCAGTACTTC	CSVDGAGGSSYEQYF
.	.	TRBJ1-1	TRBV19	TGTGCCAGTAGTAGAATACTTTCCTCGAACACTGAAGCTTTCTTT	CASSRILSSNTEAFF
.	TRBD2	TRBJ2-3	TRBV5-6	TGTGCCAGCAGCCCGGAACAGGGCCCGGGACTAGCGGGGGATACGCAGTATTTT	CASSPEQGPGLAGDTQYF
once	.	TRBJ2-5	TRBV6-5	TGTGCCAGCAGACTGAGTCTGGAGGGGGAGACCCAGTACTTC	CASRLSLEGETQYF
.	TRBD1	TRBJ1-3	TRBV6-5	TGTGCCAGCAGTGCGACAGGGTCTGGAAACACCATATATTTT	CASSATGSGNTIYF
.	.	TRBJ1-1	TRBV28	TGTGCCAGCATTTCTAACACTGAAGCTTTCTTT	CASISNTEAFF
.	.	TRBJ2-3	TRBV9	TGTGCCAGCAGCGTACTCGGGAACACAGATACGCAGTATTTT	CASSVLGNTDTQYF
.	TRBD2	TRBJ2-2	TRBV6-1	TGTGCCCTCCTCGGGGGGGCGAACACCGGGGAGCTGTTTTTT	CALLGGANTGELFF
.	TRBD1	TRBJ2-1	TRBV7-9	TGTGCCAGCAGCCGAGGAGCCGGGGACAGGGGTTATTATGAGCAGTTCTTC	CASSRGAGDRGYYEQFF
.	.	TRBJ2-5	TRBV7-2	TGTGCCAGCAGCTCCAGGGATTTGATCGAGACCCAGTACTTC	CASSSRDLIETQYF
.	TRBD1	TRBJ1-5	TRBV7-2	TGTGCCAGCAGCTTAACCGGGACAGCCTACAATCAGCCCCAGCATTTT	CASSLTGTAYNQPQHF
.	.	TRBJ1-2	TRBV5-1	TGCGCCAGCAGCGACCGAATAGGGAGGAACTATGGCTACACCTTC	CASSDRIGRNYGYTF
.	TRBD1	TRBJ1-1	TRBV4-2	TGTGCCAGCAGCCAAGCAAAGGGACAGACCTACGAAGCTTTCTTT	CASSQAKGQTYEAFF
.	.	TRBJ1-3	TRBV30	TGTGCCTGGAATTATGTCGACAGGAGCTCTGGAAACACCATATATTTT	CAWNYVDRSSGNTIYF
.	.	TRBJ2-7	TRBV5-1	TGCGCCAGCAGCTTGGGTCCTGGAGTAGACTACGAGCAGTACTTC	CASSLGPGVDYEQYF
.	TRBD2	TRBJ2-7	TRBV6-6	TGTGCCAGCAGCCCCCGACTAGCGGGGCTATACGAGCAGTACTTC	CASSPRLAGLYEQYF
.	.	TRBJ1-1	TRBV6-5	TGTGCCGCCCAGACAGGTTTCGAAGCTTTCTTT	CAAQTGFEAFF
.	.	TRBJ2-3	TRBV7-9	TGTGCCAGCAGCTTAACGGGTACGGGTAGCACAGATACGCAGTATTTT	CASSLTGTGSTDTQYF
.	TRBD2	TRBJ2-3	TRBV10-3	TGTGCCATTACTAGCGGGAGTGGAGATACGCAGTATTTT	CAITSGSGDTQYF